Shown below are 18 T cell receptor beta chains from a single sample sequenced in a study of cytomegalovirus exposure and HLA in healthy donors. Libraries were prepared by immunoSEQ multiplex PCR; TCRdb keeps only in-frame clonotypes and omits some of them. The data contain about 360,000 clones, more than 80% of them singletons. The sample consisted of PBMCs. These receptors were collected from a woman between 18 and 29 years old in good health and CMV-seronegative.

This clone appeared once. The genes are TRBV30 and TRBJ2-1; 14 bases fit TRBD2. The CDR3 has 16 amino acids. Trimming at V came to 4 bases and at J to 7 bases, leaving 9 bases not matched to a gene. Germline lookup yields CDR1 GTSNPN and CDR2 SVGIG (reference sequence). The CDR3 DNA reads TGTGCCTGGATCTTGGGGACTAGCGGGAGTGGGAATGAGCAGTTCTTC. Amino acid sequence: CAWILGTSGSGNEQFF.

Points on this clone: Other DNA sequences within the sample encode an identical CDR3. This chain uses TRBV15 with TRBJ2-7; 11 bases line up with TRBD1. After removal of 3 bases from V and 4 bases from J, the junction contained 2 bases not matched to a gene. This CDR3 has 14 amino acids. Germline-derived CDR1 and CDR2 are LNHNV and YYDKDF (reference sequence). As DNA, the CDR3 is TGTGCCACCAGCAGGGACAGGGGGCCATACGAGCAGTACTTC. This gives the protein CATSRDRGPYEQYF.

This sequence joins TRBV21-1 and TRBJ2-2; the table names TRBD1, a call not compared with the DNA. TRBV21-1 is deemed a pseudogene. The CDR3 covers 16 residues. Written as DNA, the CDR3 is TGTGCCAGCAGCCCATGGACATCCGCGAACACCGGGGAGCTGTTTTTT. This gives the protein CASSPWTSANTGELFF.

The chain couples TRBV10-3 to TRBJ2-1; a weak D match, TRBD1 (6 bases). V was shortened by 6 bases and J by 1 base, with 13 bases between the two germline ends. Germline V gene lookup returns CDR1 ENHRY and CDR2 SYGVKD. This CDR3 spans 15 amino acids. The CDR3 DNA reads as TGTGCCATCAGCCTGGGGCAGGGGTCCTACAATGAGCAGTTCTTC. Its translation: CAISLGQGSYNEQFF.

This clone was observed a few times. Other DNA sequences in this sample translate to the same CDR3. The chain has TRBV19 and TRBJ2-7; maybe TRBD2 (6 bases). Trimming stripped 3 bases from V and 0 bases from J, with 12 bases between. CDR1 and CDR2 from the germline V gene are LNHDA and SQIVND (reference sequence). The CDR3 extends over 15 amino acids. This CDR3 reads CASSIGGGSSYEQYF. The CDR3 DNA is TGTGCCAGTAGTATTGGTGGGGGGAGCTCCTACGAGCAGTACTTC. Combining the CDR3 with reference TRBV19 and TRBJ2-7 gives the whole variable domain DGGITQSPKYLFRKEGQNVTLSCEQNLNHDAMYWYRQDPGQGLRLIYYSQIVNDFQKGDIAEGYSVSREKKESFPLTVTSAQKNPTAFYLCASSIGGGSSYEQYFGPGTRLTVT.

V gene TRBV5-1 combines with J gene TRBJ1-3; 7 nucleotides align to TRBD1. With 0 bases clipped from V and 1 base from J, the junction kept 4 bases outside the gene matches. Germline V lookup: CDR1 SGHRS, CDR2 YFSETQ. This CDR3 spans 16 amino acids. The CDR3, as DNA: TGCGCCAGCAGCTTGGAGGGGGCTCTATCTGGAAACACCATATATTTT. It is translated as CASSLEGALSGNTIYF. Filled out from reference TRBV5-1 and TRBJ1-3, the complete variable domain reads KAGVTQTPRYLIKTRGQQVTLSCSPISGHRSVSWYQQTPGQGLQFLFEYFSETQRNKGNFPGRFSGRQFSNSRSEMNVSTLELGDSALYLCASSLEGALSGNTIYFGEGSWLTVV.

This clone was seen a single time. This chain links TRBV7-8 with TRBJ1-2, with TRBD1 as a possible D gene (6 bases). V lost 5 bases, J lost 0 bases, and 10 bases lay in between. The CDR3 contains 14 residues. From germline, CDR1 is SGHVS and CDR2 FQNEAQ. CDR3 bases: TGTGCCAGCAGCCAAGGGACAACTAACTATGGCTACACCTTC. Translated, it gives CASSQGTTNYGYTF.

This chain links TRBV9 with TRBJ2-1; D is ambiguous. The CDR3 totals 14 residues. Per germline, CDR1 SGDLS and CDR2 YYNGEE. V was trimmed by 4 bases and J by 0 bases, leaving 8 bases between them. CDR3 bases: TGTGCCAGCAGCCGGGTGGGCTCCTACAATGAGCAGTTCTTC. Translated, it gives CASSRVGSYNEQFF.

The rearrangement links TRBV10-2 to TRBJ1-5; 8 bases agree with TRBD1. This CDR3 has 14 residues. The germline V gene encodes CDR1 WSHSY and CDR2 SAAADI. The V segment lost 3 bases and the J segment 11 bases; nucleotides outside the gene matches: 9. This CDR3 reads CASSDWETGGSQHF. As DNA, the CDR3 is TGCGCCAGCAGTGACTGGGAAACAGGGGGATCCCAGCATTTT.

V is TRBV18 and J is TRBJ2-7, with D perhaps TRBD1 (5 bases). CDR3 length equals 15 residues. CDR1 is KGHSH, CDR2 LQKENI, per germline. Trimming removed 3 bases at V and 7 bases at J, with 19 bases between. The CDR3 bases are TGTGCCAGCTCACCGCTTGGAGCCAGGGCTGGGGAGCAGTACTTC. As protein: CASSPLGARAGEQYF.

V usage is TRBV6-6 and J usage is TRBJ2-7; D remains ambiguous. The ends were cut back, 0 bases at V and 4 bases at J, with 10 bases in the middle. Germline V lookup: CDR1 MNHNY, CDR2 SVGAGI (reference sequence). This CDR3 has 14 amino acids. The CDR3: CASSYSLAEYEQYF. The CDR3 DNA is TGTGCCAGCAGTTACTCGCTTGCGGAGTACGAGCAGTACTTC.

The V and J genes are TRBV14 and TRBJ1-1; tentatively, D is TRBD1 (5 bases). The CDR3 loop spans 13 amino acids. With 8 bases removed from V and 1 base from J, the gap between germline ends came to 11 bases. Germline V CDR1 and CDR2: SGHDN, FVKESK. The CDR3 region has the DNA TGTGCCAGCCAGAAGACAGCGAACACTGAAGCTTTCTTT. This sequence encodes CASQKTANTEAFF.

The chain combines TRBV19 with TRBJ2-5; TRBD2 might be the D (6 bases). V was shortened by 5 bases and J by 2 bases, with 18 bases between the two germline ends. The CDR3 contains 16 residues. CDR1 is LNHDA and CDR2 is SQIVND in the germline V gene (reference sequence). CDR3 residues: CASSRGGRIGQETQYF. The CDR3 nucleotides are TGTGCCAGTAGTCGGGGAGGTAGAATTGGGCAAGAGACCCAGTACTTC.

The chain employs TRBV18 and TRBJ1-5, with 9 nucleotides matching TRBD1. CDR3 length equals 18 residues. Germline CDR1 is KGHSH and CDR2 is LQKENI. V lost 6 bases to trimming and J lost 4 bases; unmatched junction nucleotides: 16. The CDR3 protein is CASSQQGIQGAVNQPQHF. DNA for the CDR3: TGTGCCAGCTCCCAACAGGGAATACAGGGGGCCGTGAATCAGCCCCAGCATTTT.

The rearrangement joins TRBV6-5 to TRBJ2-7, with 10 bases fitting TRBD2. Germline CDR1 is MNHEY and CDR2 is SVGAGI. The CDR3 has 16 amino acids. V shed 4 bases, J shed 6 bases, and the junction held 12 bases outside the gene matches. The CDR3 here is CASSSASGSEGSEQYF. CDR3 in DNA: TGTGCCAGCAGTTCGGCTAGCGGGAGTGAGGGTTCCGAGCAGTACTTC.

The CDR3 reads CATKKGQAPNQPQHF. The CDR3 DNA follows: TGTGCCACCAAAAAGGGACAGGCTCCGAATCAGCCCCAGCATTTT. The V call is TRBV15, the J call TRBJ1-5; the match to TRBD1 covers 8 bases. The V segment lost 7 bases and the J segment 4 bases; nucleotides outside the gene matches: 9. This CDR3 is built from 15 residues. CDR1 and CDR2 from the germline V gene are LNHNV and YYDKDF (reference sequence).

The sample holds one count of this clone. The J gene is TRBJ1-2, the V gene TRBV14, with 9 bases lining up with TRBD1. CDR1 and CDR2 (germline): SGHDN, FVKESK. CDR3 length equals 16 residues. V lost 1 base to trimming and J lost 4 bases; unmatched junction nucleotides: 7. This CDR3 is CASSQGGTGPFYGYTF. The CDR3 DNA is TGTGCCAGCAGCCAAGGAGGGACAGGGCCTTTCTATGGCTACACCTTC.

This clone was detected only a few times. The J gene is TRBJ1-3, the V gene TRBV4-1, with 7 nucleotides matching TRBD1. Trimming removed 1 base from V and 0 bases from J; junction bases left unmatched: 0. The CDR3 runs 15 residues. The germline CDR1 and CDR2 sequences are MGHRA and YSYEKL. The chain's CDR3 is CASSQGQGSGNTIYF. In DNA, the CDR3 is TGCGCCAGCAGCCAAGGACAGGGCTCTGGAAACACCATATATTTT.